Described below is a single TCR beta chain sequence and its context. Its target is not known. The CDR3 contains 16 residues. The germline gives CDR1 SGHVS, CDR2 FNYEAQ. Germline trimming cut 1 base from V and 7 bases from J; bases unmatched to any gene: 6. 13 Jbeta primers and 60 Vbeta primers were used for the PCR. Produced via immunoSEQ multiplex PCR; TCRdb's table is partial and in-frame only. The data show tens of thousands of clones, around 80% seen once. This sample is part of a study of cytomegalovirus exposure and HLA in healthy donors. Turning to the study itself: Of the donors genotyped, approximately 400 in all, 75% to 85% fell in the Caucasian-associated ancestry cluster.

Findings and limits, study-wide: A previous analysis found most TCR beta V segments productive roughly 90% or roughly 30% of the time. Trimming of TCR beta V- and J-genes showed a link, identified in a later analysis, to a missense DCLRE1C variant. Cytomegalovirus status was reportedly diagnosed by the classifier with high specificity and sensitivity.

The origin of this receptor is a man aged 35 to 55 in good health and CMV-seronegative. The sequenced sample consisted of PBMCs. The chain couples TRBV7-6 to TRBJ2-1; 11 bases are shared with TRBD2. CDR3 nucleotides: TGTGCCAGCAGCTTAGAGGCTAGCGGGGGGCGGAATGAGCAGTTCTTC. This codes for CASSLEASGGRNEQFF.